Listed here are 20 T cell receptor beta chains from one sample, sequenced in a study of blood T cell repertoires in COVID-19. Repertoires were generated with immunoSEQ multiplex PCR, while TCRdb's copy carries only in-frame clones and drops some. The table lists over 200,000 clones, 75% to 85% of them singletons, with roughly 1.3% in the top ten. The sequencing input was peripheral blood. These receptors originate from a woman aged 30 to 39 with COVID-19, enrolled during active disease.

The CDR3 DNA reads TGTGCCACCAGTACCGGGGGGGGCGGAGGAGATACGCAGTATTTT. This codes for CATSTGGGGGDTQYF. The rearrangement uses TRBV15 and TRBJ2-3; TRBD2 aligns across 8 bases. This CDR3 comprises 15 residues. Looked up from germline, CDR1 is LNHNV and CDR2 is YYDKDF (reference sequence). V dropped 6 bases and J dropped 5; count of bases not matched to a gene: 10.

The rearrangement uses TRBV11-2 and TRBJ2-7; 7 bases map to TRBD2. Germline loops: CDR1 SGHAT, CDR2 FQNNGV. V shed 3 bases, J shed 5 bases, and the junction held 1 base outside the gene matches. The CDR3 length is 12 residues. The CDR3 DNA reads TGTGCCAGCAGCTTGGGGAGGGACGAGCAGTACTTC. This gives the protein CASSLGRDEQYF. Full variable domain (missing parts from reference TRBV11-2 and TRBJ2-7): EAGVAQSPRYKIIEKRQSVAFWCNPISGHATLYWYQQILGQGPKLLIQFQNNGVVDDSQLPKDRFSAERLKGVDSTLKIQPAKLEDSAVYLCASSLGRDEQYFGPGTRLTVT.

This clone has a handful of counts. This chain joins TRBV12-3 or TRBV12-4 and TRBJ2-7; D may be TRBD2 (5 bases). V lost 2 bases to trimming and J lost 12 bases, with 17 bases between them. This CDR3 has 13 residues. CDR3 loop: CASSLQRNLEAYF. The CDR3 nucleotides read TGTGCCAGCAGTTTACAGCGGAACCTGGAGGCGTACTTC.

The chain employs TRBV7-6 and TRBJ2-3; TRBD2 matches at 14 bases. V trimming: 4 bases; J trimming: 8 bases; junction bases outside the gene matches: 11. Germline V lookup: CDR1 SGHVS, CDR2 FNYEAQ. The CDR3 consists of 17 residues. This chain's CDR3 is CASSSTGLAGGRGTQYF. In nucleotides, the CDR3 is TGTGCCAGCAGCTCCACCGGACTAGCGGGGGGTCGCGGTACGCAGTATTTT.

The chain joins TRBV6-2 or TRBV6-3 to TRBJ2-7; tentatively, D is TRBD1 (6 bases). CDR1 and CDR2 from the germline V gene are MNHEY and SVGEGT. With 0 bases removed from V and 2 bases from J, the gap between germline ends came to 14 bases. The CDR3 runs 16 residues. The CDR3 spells CASSYSVEDSPYEQYF. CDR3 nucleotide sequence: TGTGCCAGCAGTTACTCGGTCGAGGACAGCCCCTACGAGCAGTACTTC.

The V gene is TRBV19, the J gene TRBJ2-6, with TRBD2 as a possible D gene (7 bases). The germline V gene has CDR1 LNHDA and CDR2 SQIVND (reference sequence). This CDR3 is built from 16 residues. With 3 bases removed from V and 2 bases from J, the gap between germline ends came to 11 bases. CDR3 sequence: CASSISGGAGANVLTF. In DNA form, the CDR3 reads TGTGCCAGTAGTATTTCGGGGGGCGCTGGGGCCAACGTCCTGACTTTC.

The CDR3 protein is CASMPRGIGETQYF. CDR3 in DNA: TGTGCCAGCATGCCCAGGGGAATAGGGGAGACCCAGTACTTC. The gene calls are TRBV27 and TRBJ2-5, with D tentatively TRBD1 (6 bases). Germline lookup yields CDR1 MNHEY and CDR2 SMNVEV (reference sequence). There are 14 residues in the CDR3. V gave up 7 bases and J gave up 5 bases, with 17 bases separating them.

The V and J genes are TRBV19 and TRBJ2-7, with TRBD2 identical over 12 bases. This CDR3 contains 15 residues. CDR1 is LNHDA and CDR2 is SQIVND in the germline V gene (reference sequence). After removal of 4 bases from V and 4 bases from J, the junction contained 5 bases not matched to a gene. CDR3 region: CASSTPGTSGYEQYF. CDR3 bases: TGTGCCAGTAGTACACCCGGGACTAGCGGGTACGAGCAGTACTTC.

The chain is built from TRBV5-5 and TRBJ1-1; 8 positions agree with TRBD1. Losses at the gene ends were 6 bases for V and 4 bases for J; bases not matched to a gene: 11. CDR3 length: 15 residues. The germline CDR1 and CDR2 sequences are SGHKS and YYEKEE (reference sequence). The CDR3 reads CASTIAPTGGTEAFF. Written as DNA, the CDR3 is TGTGCCAGCACCATTGCCCCCACAGGGGGCACTGAAGCTTTCTTT.

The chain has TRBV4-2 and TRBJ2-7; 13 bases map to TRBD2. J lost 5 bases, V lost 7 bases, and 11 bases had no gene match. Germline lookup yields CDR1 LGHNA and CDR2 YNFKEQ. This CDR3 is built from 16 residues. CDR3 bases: TGTGCCAGCAACCACGGACTAGCGGGAGAGGAGGACGAGCAGTACTTC. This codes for CASNHGLAGEEDEQYF.

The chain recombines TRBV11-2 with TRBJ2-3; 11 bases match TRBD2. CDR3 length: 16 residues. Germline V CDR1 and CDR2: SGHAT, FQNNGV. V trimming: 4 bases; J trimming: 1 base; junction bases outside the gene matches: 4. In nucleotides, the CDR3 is TGTGCCAGCAGCTCGTTAGCGGGGGGGCGCACAGATACGCAGTATTTT. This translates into CASSSLAGGRTDTQYF. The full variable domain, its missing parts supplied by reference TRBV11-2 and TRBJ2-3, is EAGVAQSPRYKIIEKRQSVAFWCNPISGHATLYWYQQILGQGPKLLIQFQNNGVVDDSQLPKDRFSAERLKGVDSTLKIQPAKLEDSAVYLCASSSLAGGRTDTQYFGPGTRLTVL.

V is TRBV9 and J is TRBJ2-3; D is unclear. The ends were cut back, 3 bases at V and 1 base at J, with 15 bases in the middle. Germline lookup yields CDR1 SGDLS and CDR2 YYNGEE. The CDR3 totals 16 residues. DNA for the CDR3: TGTGCCAGCAGCGGTGTGTCGGGTGGCGGCACAGATACGCAGTATTTT. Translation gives CASSGVSGGGTDTQYF.

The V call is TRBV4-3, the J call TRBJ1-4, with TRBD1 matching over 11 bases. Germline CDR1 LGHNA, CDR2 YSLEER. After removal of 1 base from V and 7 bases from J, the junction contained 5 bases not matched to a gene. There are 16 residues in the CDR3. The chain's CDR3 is CASSQVSGQGGEKLFF. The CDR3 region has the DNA TGCGCCAGCAGCCAAGTTTCGGGACAGGGGGGTGAAAAACTGTTTTTT.

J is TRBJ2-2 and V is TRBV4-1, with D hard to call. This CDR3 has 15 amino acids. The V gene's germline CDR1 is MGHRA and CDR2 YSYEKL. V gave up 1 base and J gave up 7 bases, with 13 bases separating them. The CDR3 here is CASSQVSQLDGELFF. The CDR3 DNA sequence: TGCGCCAGCAGCCAAGTGAGTCAGCTAGACGGGGAGCTGTTTTTT.

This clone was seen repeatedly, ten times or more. The CDR3 sequence: CASSVTGWGKLFF. CDR3 nucleotides: TGTGCCAGTAGTGTAACAGGGTGGGGAAAACTGTTTTTT. The genes are TRBV19 and TRBJ1-4; D perhaps matches TRBD1 (6 bases). Germline CDR1 is LNHDA and CDR2 is SQIVND (reference sequence). The V end was cut by 5 bases, the J end by 10 bases, with 14 bases between. The CDR3 consists of 13 residues.

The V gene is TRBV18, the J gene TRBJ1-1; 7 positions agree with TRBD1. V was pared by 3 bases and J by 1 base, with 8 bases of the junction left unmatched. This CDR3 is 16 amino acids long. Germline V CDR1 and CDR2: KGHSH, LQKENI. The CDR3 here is CASSPVEGAPNTEAFF. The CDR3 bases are TGTGCCAGCTCACCCGTTGAGGGGGCTCCGAACACTGAAGCTTTCTTT.

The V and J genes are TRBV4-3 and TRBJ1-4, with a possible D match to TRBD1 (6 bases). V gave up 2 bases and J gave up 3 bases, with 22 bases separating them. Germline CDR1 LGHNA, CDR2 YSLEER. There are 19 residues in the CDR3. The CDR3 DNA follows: TGCGCCAGCAGCCAATCCGGGGGGCCTACTTTGGGGGCTAATGAAAAACTGTTTTTT. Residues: CASSQSGGPTLGANEKLFF.

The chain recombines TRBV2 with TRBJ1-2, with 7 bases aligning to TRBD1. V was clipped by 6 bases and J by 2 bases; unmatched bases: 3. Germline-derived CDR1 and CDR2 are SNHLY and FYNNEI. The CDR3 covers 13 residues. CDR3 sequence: CASRRDSNYGYTF. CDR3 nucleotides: TGTGCCAGCAGGAGGGACAGCAACTATGGCTACACCTTC.

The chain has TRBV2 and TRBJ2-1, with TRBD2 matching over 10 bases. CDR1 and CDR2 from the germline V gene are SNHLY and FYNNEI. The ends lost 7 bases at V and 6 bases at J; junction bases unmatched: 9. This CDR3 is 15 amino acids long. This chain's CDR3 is CASIASGSWANEQFF. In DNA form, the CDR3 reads TGTGCCAGCATCGCTAGCGGGAGTTGGGCCAATGAGCAGTTCTTC.

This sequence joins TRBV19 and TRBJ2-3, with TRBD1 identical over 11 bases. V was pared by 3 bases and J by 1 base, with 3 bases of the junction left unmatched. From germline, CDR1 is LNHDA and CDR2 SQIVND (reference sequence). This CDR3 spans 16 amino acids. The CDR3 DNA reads TGTGCCAGTAGTATTGGGACAGGGGGAGGCACAGATACGCAGTATTTT. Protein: CASSIGTGGGTDTQYF. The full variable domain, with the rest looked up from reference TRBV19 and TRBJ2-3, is DGGITQSPKYLFRKEGQNVTLSCEQNLNHDAMYWYRQDPGQGLRLIYYSQIVNDFQKGDIAEGYSVSREKKESFPLTVTSAQKNPTAFYLCASSIGTGGGTDTQYFGPGTRLTVL.